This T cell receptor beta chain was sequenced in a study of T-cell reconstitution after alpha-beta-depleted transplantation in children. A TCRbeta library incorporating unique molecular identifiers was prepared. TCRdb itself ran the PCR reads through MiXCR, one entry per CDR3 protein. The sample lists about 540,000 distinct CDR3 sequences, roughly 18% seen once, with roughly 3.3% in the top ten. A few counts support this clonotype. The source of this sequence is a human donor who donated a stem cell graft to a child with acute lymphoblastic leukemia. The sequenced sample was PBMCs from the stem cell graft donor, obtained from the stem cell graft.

The CDR3 protein is CASRDSVNTIYF. CDR3 in DNA: TGTGCCAGCCGGGATTCCGTAAACACCATATATTTT. V gene TRBV12-3 or TRBV12-4 combines with J gene TRBJ1-3; no reliable D call. Trimming removed 8 bases at V and 6 bases at J, with 11 bases between. CDR3 length equals 12 residues.